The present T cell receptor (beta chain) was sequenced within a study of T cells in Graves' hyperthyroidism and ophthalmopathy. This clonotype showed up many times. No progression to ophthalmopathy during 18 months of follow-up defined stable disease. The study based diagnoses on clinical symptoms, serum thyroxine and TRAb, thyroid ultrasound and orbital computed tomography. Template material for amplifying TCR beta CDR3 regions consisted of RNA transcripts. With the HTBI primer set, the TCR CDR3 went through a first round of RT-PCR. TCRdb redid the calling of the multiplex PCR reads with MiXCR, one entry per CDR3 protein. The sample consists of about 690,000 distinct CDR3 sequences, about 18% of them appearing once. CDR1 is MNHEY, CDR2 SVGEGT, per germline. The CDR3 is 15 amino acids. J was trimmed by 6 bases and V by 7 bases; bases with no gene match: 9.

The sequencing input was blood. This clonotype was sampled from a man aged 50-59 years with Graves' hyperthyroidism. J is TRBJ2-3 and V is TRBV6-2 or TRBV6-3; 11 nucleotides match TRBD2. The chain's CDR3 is CASTNLAGGPDTQYF. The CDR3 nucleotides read TGTGCCAGCACCAACCTAGCGGGAGGCCCCGATACGCAGTATTTT.